A selection of T cell receptor beta chains follows, all from one sample in a study of T cells expressing NK-cell markers. TCRdb re-called the 5' RACE reads and gives one entry per CDR3 protein, without DNA. This table holds hundreds of thousands of distinct CDR3 sequences. The sequencing sample was made of blood T cells: a sorted CD56 or NKG2C T cell subset, CD4+ or CD8+ T cells, or bulk PBMC T cells (not recorded which). The receptor set was obtained from a woman between 18 and 70 years old in good health. Both conserved end residues are part of each CDR3.

V	J	CDR3
TRBV5-4	TRBJ2-1	CAPGKMTGLNEQFF
TRBV7-2	TRBJ2-1	CASSLQLAGGWNEQFF
TRBV18	TRBJ2-7	CASSQTGGYYYEQYF
TRBV10-3	TRBJ1-5	CAISSSGAPDQPQHF
TRBV20-1	TRBJ1-4	CSASHTWDRLNEKLFF
TRBV18	TRBJ2-2	CASSPSGSNTGELFF
TRBV5-1	TRBJ2-3	CASSPRAGLASDTQYF
TRBV12-3/TRBV12-4	TRBJ2-2	CASSHGTTNTGELFF
TRBV5-1	TRBJ2-1	CASSLGAATYNEQFF
TRBV12-3/TRBV12-4	TRBJ1-4	CASSLLGEKLFF
TRBV29-1	TRBJ2-5	CSVSYARTEETQYF
TRBV12-3/TRBV12-4	TRBJ2-5	CASSLGQGVETQYF
TRBV5-5	TRBJ2-7	CASSLAGTSYEQYF
TRBV20-1	TRBJ1-3	CSARNRGNTIYF
TRBV6-5	TRBJ2-1	CASSYSRTGSSYNEQFF
TRBV12-3/TRBV12-4	TRBJ2-5	CASSSTRAKETQYF
TRBV21-1	TRBJ1-6	CASSTFRTGDSPLHF
TRBV29-1	TRBJ1-4	CSVGRMYEKLFF
TRBV18	TRBJ2-3	CASSPDWSTDTQYF
TRBV6-2/TRBV6-3	TRBJ2-5	CASLDPRLAGSGETQYF
TRBV20-1	TRBJ2-2	CSARGGNGPGELFF
TRBV19	TRBJ2-1	CASSFLSGTSGMNEQFF
TRBV12-3/TRBV12-4	TRBJ1-2	CASSPGDRAGGYTF
TRBV18	TRBJ2-7	CASSPLQGENEQYF